This T cell receptor (beta chain) derives from a study of identical twins. The CDR3 consists of 11 residues. Germline V CDR1 and CDR2: DFQATT, SNEGSKA (reference sequence). The sample holds many counts of this clonotype. The antigen is not known. Findings and caveats of the study: Models underpredicted monozygotic twin sharing of out-of-frame TCR alpha. For zero-insertion analyses, partial confounding could come from invariant MAIT and iNKT cells. Less excess twin sharing appeared in beta out-of-frame sequences.

TCRdb reprocessed the 5' RACE reads via MiXCR and lists one record per CDR3 protein. The sample contains roughly 1,500,000 distinct CDR3 sequences, more than 30% of which appear only once. The receptor's source is a newborn girl in good health. This chain connects TRBV20-1 to TRBJ1-2, with TRBD1 identical over 7 bases. The sequencing sample was made of cord blood. The CDR3 protein is CSAQGNYGYTF. The CDR3 nucleotides are TGCAGCGCACAGGGGAACTATGGCTACACCTTC.